A selection of T cell receptor beta chains follows, all from one sample in a study of control samples from healthy donors and cancer patients. The table came from immunoSEQ multiplex PCR; TCRdb's copy has only in-frame clones and leaves some out. The repertoire holds 65,000 to 95,000 clones, with around 87% as singletons. Sequences were obtained from blood. These receptors were obtained from a man aged 50-60 years in good health. The CDR3 runs from the conserved cysteine through the conserved F or W. D genes are given only for firm matches. Only some rows state a clone size, as once, few, many or a class for expanded clones.

>TRBV5-1|.|.|TRBJ2-7
TGCGCCAGCAGCTTGGCCGGGGACTCCTACGAGCAGTACTTC
CASSLAGDSYEQYF
>TRBV5-1|TRBD1|.|TRBJ1-1
TGCGCCAGCTCCCAGGGCAGGGGGACTATGAACACTGAAGCTTTCTTT
CASSQGRGTMNTEAFF
>TRBV4-3|TRBD1|.|TRBJ1-2
TGCGCCAGCAGCCGGGACAGAAACTATGGCTACACCTTC
CASSRDRNYGYTF
>TRBV10-3|.|.|TRBJ2-5
TGTGCCATCAAGGGGCAGGGTAGGCAGGAGACCCAGTACTTC
CAIKGQGRQETQYF
>TRBV30|.|few|TRBJ1-3
TGTGCCTGGAGTGTGGGCGGAACCGGAAACACCATATATTTT
CAWSVGGTGNTIYF
>TRBV5-3|.|.|TRBJ1-3
TGTGCCAGAGGAGAGGTTGAAGCAGACGACCACTCTGGAAACACCATATATTTT
CARGEVEADDHSGNTIYF
>TRBV4-3|.|.|TRBJ1-2
TGCGCCAGCAGCCAAAGGGTTTCATTGAGTGGCTACACCTTC
CASSQRVSLSGYTF
>TRBV10-1|.|.|TRBJ1-2
TGCGCCAGCAGCCATTCACGGGAGGATGGCTACACCTTC
CASSHSREDGYTF
>TRBV2|.|.|TRBJ2-4
TGTGCCAGCTCTGCGGAGCGATTAGCCAAAAACATTCAGTACTTC
CASSAERLAKNIQYF
>TRBV13|.|few|TRBJ1-6
TGTGCCAGCAGCTTACAGGACGGAGATAATTCACCCCTCCACTTT
CASSLQDGDNSPLHF
>TRBV7-3|.|.|TRBJ2-5
TGTGCCAGCAGCTTAGCTCCGTACCAAGAGACCCAGTACTTC
CASSLAPYQETQYF